The T cell receptor (beta chain) described here comes from a study of OX40 agonist ivuxolimab in advanced cancers. As for the study more broadly: Ivuxolimab was a fully human IgG2 agonistic monoclonal antibody targeting the costimulatory receptor OX40 (CD134). Among the 50 to 55 dose-escalation patients, roughly 20 had hepatocellular carcinoma, roughly 15 melanoma, 9 renal cell carcinoma and 9 head and neck cancer. In the dose-escalation cohort, more than 80% of patients were male, and the mean age was 60 years with a range of roughly 23 to 79. Intravenous ivuxolimab was administered to patients every 2 weeks at six dose levels: 0.01, 0.1, 0.3, 1.5, 3 and 10 mg/kg. Patients were allowed to have had prior anti-PD-1, anti-PD-L1 or anti-CTLA-4 therapy, and more than 30% of the dose-escalation patients had previously received checkpoint inhibitors. The purpose of peripheral TCRbeta sequencing was to test whether ivuxolimab changed TCR sequence diversity and led to clonal T-cell expansion. Partial responses occurred in three dose-escalation patients: two with cutaneous melanoma and one with hepatocellular carcinoma. The paper describes the monotherapy dose-escalation part (N = 52 patients) of the phase I trial of ivuxolimab. Results the study describes overall, beyond this receptor: The antigen specificity of the peripheral T cells that underwent clonal expansion was not determined. At doses of 0.1 to 3.0 mg/kg, clonal expansion of both CD4+ and CD8+ T cells in blood was seen between baseline and week 6. On average, CD8+ T cells showed more expanded clones than CD4+ T cells after ivuxolimab. Low levels of normalized T-cell clonal expansion were also shown by some nonresponding patients. In the 0.1-3.0 mg/kg groups, partial responders were among the patients with the lowest normalized peripheral clonal expansion, particularly in CD8+ T cells.

V is pruned by 5 bases and J by 7 bases, leaving 7 bases of the junction without a gene match. The CDR3 runs 15 residues from the cysteine to the phenylalanine. The kept DNA is CDR3 alone, 45 bases in frame from the first base. From the germline V gene, CDR1 is MDHEN and CDR2 is SYDVKM. Patients with autoimmune disease history or receiving systemic immunosuppression were excluded from the trial. Peripheral blood for TCR sequencing was drawn from every dose cohort at baseline, at cycle 4 day 1 and at cycle 7 day 1. Samples came from an open-label, multicenter, first-in-human phase I dose-escalation trial of ivuxolimab. The trial enrolled adults with locally advanced or metastatic head and neck squamous cell, hepatocellular, melanoma or renal cell carcinoma. Before TCR sequencing, CD4+ T cells and CD8+ T cells from peripheral blood were sorted into separate populations. Notes on this clone: Its antigen remains undetermined. Base quality data are lacking; no much larger clone is found one base away.

To sequence the TCRbeta CDR3 region, genomic DNA was isolated from the sorted cells. The immunoSEQ Assay was used to sequence the TCRbeta CDR3 regions. What TCRdb holds here is the immuneACCESS table cut down to in-frame rearrangements. Part of the clones is not present; checked against another copy, under half of the missing clones reflect an unresolved V gene, and the others are unexplained. The sample profile shows tens of thousands of clones; roughly 84% of them were found once. Approximately 13% of the sample goes to the ten largest clones. The clonotype was recovered from an adult with an advanced solid tumor such as melanoma, head and neck, liver or kidney cancer. The source was CD4+ or CD8+ T cells sorted from blood, collected in a trial of the OX40 agonist ivuxolimab. The V and J genes are TRBV28 and TRBJ1-4; TRBD1 lines up with 10 middle nucleotides. The DNA sequence is as follows: TGTGCCAGCAGTCCGGGGGGGGACAGGGGTGAAAAACTGTTTTTT. The resulting protein is CASSPGGDRGEKLFF. Joined to the reference TRBV28 and TRBJ1-4 proteins, this CDR3 gives the full variable domain: DVKVTQSSRYLVKRTGEKVFLECVQDMDHENMFWYRQDPGLGLRLIYFSYDVKMKEKGDIPEGYSVSREKKERFSLILESASTNQTSMYLCASSPGGDRGEKLFFGSGTQLSVL.